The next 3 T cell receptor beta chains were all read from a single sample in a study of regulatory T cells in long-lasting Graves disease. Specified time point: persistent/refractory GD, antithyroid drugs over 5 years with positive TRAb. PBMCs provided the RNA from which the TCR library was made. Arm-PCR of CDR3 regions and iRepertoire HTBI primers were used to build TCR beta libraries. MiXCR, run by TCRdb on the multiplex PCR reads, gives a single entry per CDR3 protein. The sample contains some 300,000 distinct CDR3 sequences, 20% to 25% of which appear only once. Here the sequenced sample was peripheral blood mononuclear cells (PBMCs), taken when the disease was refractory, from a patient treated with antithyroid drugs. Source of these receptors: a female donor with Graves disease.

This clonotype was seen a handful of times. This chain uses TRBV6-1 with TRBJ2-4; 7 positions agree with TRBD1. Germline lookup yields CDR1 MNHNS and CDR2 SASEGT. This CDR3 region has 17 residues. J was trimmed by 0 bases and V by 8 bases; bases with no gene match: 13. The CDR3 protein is CASPTGSLPLAKNIQYF. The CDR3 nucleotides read TGTGCCAGCCCGACAGGGAGTTTACCCCTAGCCAAAAACATTCAGTACTTC.

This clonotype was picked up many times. DNA for the CDR3: TGTGCCAGCAACCGTGGGGACGTGGATGAAAAACTGTTTTTT. Its protein is CASNRGDVDEKLFF. The chain couples TRBV6-1 to TRBJ1-4, with TRBD1 as a possible D gene (5 bases). V shed 7 bases and J shed 6 bases, with 15 bases lying between them. Germline V gene sequence: CDR1 MNHNS, CDR2 SASEGT. CDR3 length equals 14 residues.

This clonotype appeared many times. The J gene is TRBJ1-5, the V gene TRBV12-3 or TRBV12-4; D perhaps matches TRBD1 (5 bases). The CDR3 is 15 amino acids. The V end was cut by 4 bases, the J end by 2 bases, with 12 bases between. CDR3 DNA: TGTGCCAGCAGTTCCACCCGGGGGGGCAATCAGCCCCAGCATTTT. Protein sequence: CASSSTRGGNQPQHF.